These T cell receptor beta chains were read from a single sample in a study of cytotoxic CD8 clonotypes in ibrutinib-treated CLL. Repertoires were generated with immunoSEQ multiplex PCR, while TCRdb's copy carries only in-frame clones and drops some. The sample holds 9,000 or so clones; around 63% are singletons and the top ten take about 20%. The specimen was PBMCs, collected before ibrutinib treatment. Receptors originate from a human donor with chronic lymphocytic leukemia. Both conserved end residues are part of each CDR3. Each record gives: D gene, J gene, clone size, V gene, CDR3 DNA, CDR3 protein. A D gene is named only where the DNA matches it firmly. Clone size appears in some rows only: once, few, many, or a class for an expanded clone.

>TRBD1|TRBJ1-4|-|TRBV6-5
TGTGCCAGCAGTTACTCGACAGGGGGAGTTGAAAAACTGTTTTTT
CASSYSTGGVEKLFF
>-|TRBJ1-1|-|TRBV9
TGTGCCAGCAGCGTAGTGGGAGGGGGGAACACTGAAGCTTTCTTT
CASSVVGGGNTEAFF
>TRBD2|TRBJ2-6|-|TRBV5-1
TGCGCCAGCAGCCTACACCCCTTCCGACTAGCGGGAAGCTCTGGGGCCAACGTCCTGACTTTC
CASSLHPFRLAGSSGANVLTF
>-|TRBJ2-4|-|TRBV5-1
TGCGCCAGCAGCTTGGGGCCTTTAGGAGACATTCAGTACTTC
CASSLGPLGDIQYF
>-|TRBJ1-6|few|TRBV6-1
TGTGCCAGCAGTGAACAGAGCTCCTATAATTCACCCCTCCACTTT
CASSEQSSYNSPLHF
>-|TRBJ1-6|few|TRBV2
TGTGCCAGCGGCGACGGGAATTCACCCCTCCACTTT
CASGDGNSPLHF
>TRBD1|TRBJ2-7|-|TRBV7-9
TGTGCCAGCAGCTCAGAGGGACAGAGGTACGAGCAGTACTTC
CASSSEGQRYEQYF
>TRBD1|TRBJ1-2|-|TRBV20-1
TGCAGTGCTAGCACGACAGGGCCCTACACCTTC
CSASTTGPYTF
>-|TRBJ1-1|-|TRBV6-1
TGTGCCAGCAGAGACCGGGGCGCAATGAACACTGAAGCTTTCTTT
CASRDRGAMNTEAFF
>TRBD1|TRBJ2-1|-|TRBV7-9
TGTGCCAGCAATCGACAGGGGACTTCCTACAATGAGCAGTTCTTC
CASNRQGTSYNEQFF
>TRBD2|TRBJ2-1|-|TRBV2
TGTGCCAGCAGTGCGGGACTAGCGGGAGGAGATGAGCAGTTCTTC
CASSAGLAGGDEQFF
>TRBD2|TRBJ2-3|-|TRBV30
TGTGCCTGGAGTCTTAGCGGGAGGCCAGATACGCAGTATTTT
CAWSLSGRPDTQYF
>-|TRBJ1-5|-|TRBV5-8
TGTGCCAGCAGCTTGGTCGCTAGCAATCAGCCCCAGCATTTT
CASSLVASNQPQHF
>-|TRBJ2-5|-|TRBV7-9
TGTGCCAGCACCAGAAAGGGGGGGCTAGAGACCCAGTACTTC
CASTRKGGLETQYF
>-|TRBJ1-1|-|TRBV6-1
TGTGCCAGCAGTTGGACTCAAATGAACACTGAAGCTTTCTTT
CASSWTQMNTEAFF